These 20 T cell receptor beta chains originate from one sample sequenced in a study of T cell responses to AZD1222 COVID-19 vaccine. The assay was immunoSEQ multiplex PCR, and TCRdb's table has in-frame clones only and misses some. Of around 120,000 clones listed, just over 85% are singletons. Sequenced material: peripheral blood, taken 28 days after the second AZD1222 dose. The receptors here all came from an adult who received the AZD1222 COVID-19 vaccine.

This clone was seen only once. This chain's CDR3 is CASSQTPGYEQYF. For the CDR3, the DNA is TGTGCCAGCAGCCAGACTCCGGGGTACGAGCAGTACTTC. The rearrangement links TRBV28 to TRBJ2-7, with D possibly being TRBD2 (5 bases). CDR3 length equals 13 residues. V lost 6 bases to trimming and J lost 4 bases, with 13 bases between them. CDR1 MDHEN and CDR2 SYDVKM come from the germline V gene.

CDR3 sequence reads: CASRGPRRHTEAFF. The CDR3, as DNA: TGTGCCAGCAGAGGGCCCCGGAGGCACACTGAAGCTTTCTTT. The chain is built from TRBV2 and TRBJ1-1, with unresolved D. The CDR3 totals 14 residues. Trimming took off 6 bases at V and 3 bases at J, with 14 bases between the two ends. Germline V CDR1 and CDR2: SNHLY, FYNNEI.

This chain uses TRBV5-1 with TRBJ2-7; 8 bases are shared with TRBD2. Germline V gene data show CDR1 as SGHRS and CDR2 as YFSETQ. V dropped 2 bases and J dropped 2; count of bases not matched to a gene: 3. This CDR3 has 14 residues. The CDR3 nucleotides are TGCGCCAGCAGCTTTAGCGGGGATACCTACGAGCAGTACTTC. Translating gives CASSFSGDTYEQYF.

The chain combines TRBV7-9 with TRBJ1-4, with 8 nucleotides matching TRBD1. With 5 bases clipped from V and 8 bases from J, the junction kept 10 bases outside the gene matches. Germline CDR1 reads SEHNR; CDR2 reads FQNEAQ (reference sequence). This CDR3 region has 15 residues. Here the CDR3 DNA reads TGTGCCAGCAGCCGCCCGACAGGGGAAAGGGAAAAACTGTTTTTT. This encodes CASSRPTGEREKLFF.

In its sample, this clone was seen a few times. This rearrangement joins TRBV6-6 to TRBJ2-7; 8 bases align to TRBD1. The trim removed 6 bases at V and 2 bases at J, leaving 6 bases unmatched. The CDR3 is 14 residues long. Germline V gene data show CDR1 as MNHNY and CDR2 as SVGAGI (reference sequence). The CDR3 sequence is CASSLGQAPYEQYF. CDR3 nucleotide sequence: TGTGCCAGCAGCTTGGGACAGGCGCCCTACGAGCAGTACTTC.

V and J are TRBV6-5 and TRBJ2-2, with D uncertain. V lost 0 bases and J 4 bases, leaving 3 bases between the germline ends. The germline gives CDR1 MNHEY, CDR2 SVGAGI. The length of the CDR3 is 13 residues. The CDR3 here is CASSYSLTGELFF. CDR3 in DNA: TGTGCCAGCAGTTACTCTCTCACCGGGGAGCTGTTTTTT.

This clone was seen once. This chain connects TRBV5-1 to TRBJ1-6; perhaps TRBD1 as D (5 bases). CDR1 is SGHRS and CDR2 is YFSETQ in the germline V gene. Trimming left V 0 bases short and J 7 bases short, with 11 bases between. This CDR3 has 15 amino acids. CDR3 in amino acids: CASSLEGTGNSPLHF. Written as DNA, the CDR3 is TGCGCCAGCAGCTTGGAGGGGACGGGGAATTCACCCCTCCACTTT.

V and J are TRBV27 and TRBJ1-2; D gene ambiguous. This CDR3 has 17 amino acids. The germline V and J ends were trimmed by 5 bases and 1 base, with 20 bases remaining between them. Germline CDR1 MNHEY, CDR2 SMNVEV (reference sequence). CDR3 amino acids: CASSGYRDVRFNYGYTF. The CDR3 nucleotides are TGTGCCAGCAGTGGATACCGGGATGTGAGATTTAACTATGGCTACACCTTC.

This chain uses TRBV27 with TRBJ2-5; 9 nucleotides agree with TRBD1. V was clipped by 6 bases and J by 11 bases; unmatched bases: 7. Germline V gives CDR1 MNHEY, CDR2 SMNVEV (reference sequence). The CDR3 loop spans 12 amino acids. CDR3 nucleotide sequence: TGTGCCAGCAGCTGGGACAGGGAAACTCAGTACTTC. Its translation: CASSWDRETQYF.

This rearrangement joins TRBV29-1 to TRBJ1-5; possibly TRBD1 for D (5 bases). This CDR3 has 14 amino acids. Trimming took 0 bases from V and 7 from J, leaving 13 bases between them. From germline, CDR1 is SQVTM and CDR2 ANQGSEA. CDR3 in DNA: TGCAGCGTTGAAGATTCAGGGTCCGGGCAGCCCCAGCATTTT. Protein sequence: CSVEDSGSGQPQHF. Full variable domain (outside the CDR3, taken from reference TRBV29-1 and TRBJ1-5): SAVISQKPSRDICQRGTSLTIQCQVDSQVTMMFWYRQQPGQSLTLIATANQGSEATYESGFVIDKFPISRPNLTFSTLTVSNMSPEDSSIYLCSVEDSGSGQPQHFGDGTRLSIL.

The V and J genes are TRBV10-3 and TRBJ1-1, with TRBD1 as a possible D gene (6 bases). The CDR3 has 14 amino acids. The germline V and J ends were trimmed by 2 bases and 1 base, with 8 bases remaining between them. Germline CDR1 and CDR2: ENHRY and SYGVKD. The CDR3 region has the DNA TGTGCCATCAGTGAGAGGGGGAAGAACACTGAAGCTTTCTTT. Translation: CAISERGKNTEAFF.

The CDR3 nucleotides are TGTGCCAGCAGTCAGGGGTCTCAGCCCCAGCATTTT. Translating gives CASSQGSQPQHF. The chain employs TRBV28 and TRBJ1-5, with D maybe TRBD1 (6 bases). CDR1 and CDR2 (germline): MDHEN, SYDVKM. V was pared by 5 bases and J by 6 bases, with 8 bases between. The CDR3 has 12 residues.

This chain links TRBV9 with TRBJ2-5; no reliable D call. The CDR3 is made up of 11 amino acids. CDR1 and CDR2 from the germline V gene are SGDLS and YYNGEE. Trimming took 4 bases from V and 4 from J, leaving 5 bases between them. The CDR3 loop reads CASSSLETQYF. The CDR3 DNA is TGTGCCAGCAGCTCCTTAGAGACCCAGTACTTC.

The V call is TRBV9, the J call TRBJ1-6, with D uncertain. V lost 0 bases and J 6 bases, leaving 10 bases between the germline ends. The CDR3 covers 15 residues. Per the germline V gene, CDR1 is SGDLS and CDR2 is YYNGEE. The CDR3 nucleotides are TGTGCCAGCAGCGTAGAGGACGTCCGTAATTCACCCCTCCACTTT. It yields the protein CASSVEDVRNSPLHF.

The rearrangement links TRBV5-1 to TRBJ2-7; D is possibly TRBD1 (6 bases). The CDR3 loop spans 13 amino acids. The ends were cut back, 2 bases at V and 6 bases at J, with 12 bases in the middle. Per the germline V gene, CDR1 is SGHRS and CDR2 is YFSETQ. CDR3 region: CASSFTGQPEQYF. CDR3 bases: TGCGCCAGCAGCTTCACGGGACAACCCGAGCAGTACTTC.

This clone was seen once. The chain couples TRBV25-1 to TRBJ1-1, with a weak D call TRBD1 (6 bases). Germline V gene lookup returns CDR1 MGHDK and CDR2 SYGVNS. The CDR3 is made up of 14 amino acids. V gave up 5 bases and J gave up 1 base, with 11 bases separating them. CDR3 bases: TGTGCCAGCAGTCAAAGGACAGCGAACACTGAAGCTTTCTTT. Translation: CASSQRTANTEAFF.

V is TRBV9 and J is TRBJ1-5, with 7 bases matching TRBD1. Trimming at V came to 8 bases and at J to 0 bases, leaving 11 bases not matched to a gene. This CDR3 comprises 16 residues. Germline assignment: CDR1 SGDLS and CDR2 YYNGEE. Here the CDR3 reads CASFFGDSNSNQPQHF. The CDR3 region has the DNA TGTGCCAGTTTTTTCGGGGACAGCAATAGCAATCAGCCCCAGCATTTT. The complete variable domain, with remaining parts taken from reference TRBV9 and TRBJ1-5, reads DSGVTQTPKHLITATGQRVTLRCSPRSGDLSVYWYQQSLDQGLQFLIQYYNGEERAKGNILERFSAQQFPDLHSELNLSSLELGDSALYFCASFFGDSNSNQPQHFGDGTRLSIL.

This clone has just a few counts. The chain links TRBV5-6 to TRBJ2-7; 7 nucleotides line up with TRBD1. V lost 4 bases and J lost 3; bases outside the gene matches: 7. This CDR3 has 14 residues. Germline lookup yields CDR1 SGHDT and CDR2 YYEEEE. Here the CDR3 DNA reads TGTGCCAGCAGCCCGAGAGGGGACAGCTACGAGCAGTACTTC. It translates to CASSPRGDSYEQYF.

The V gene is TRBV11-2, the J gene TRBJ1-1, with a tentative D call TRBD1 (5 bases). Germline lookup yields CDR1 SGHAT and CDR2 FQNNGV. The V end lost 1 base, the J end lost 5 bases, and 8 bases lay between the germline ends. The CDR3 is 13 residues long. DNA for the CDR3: TGTGCCAGCAGCTTAGCTCGGGGGACTGAAGCTTTCTTT. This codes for CASSLARGTEAFF.

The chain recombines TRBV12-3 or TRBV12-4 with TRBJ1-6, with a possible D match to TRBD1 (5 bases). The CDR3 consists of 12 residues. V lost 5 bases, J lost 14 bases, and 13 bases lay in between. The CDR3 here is CASSRGGEALHF. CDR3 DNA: TGTGCCAGCAGTCGGGGCGGCGAGGCCCTCCACTTT.